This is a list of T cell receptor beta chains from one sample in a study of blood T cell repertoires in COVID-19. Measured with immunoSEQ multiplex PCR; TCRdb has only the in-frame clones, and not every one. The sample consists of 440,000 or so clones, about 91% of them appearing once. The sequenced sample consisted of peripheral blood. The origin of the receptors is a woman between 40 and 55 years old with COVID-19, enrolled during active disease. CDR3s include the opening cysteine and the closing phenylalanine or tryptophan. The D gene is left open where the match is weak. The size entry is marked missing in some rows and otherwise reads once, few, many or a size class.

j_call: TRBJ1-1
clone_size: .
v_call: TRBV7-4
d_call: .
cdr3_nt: TGTGCCAGCAGCTTACGAGACAGACCCACTGAAGCTTTCTTT
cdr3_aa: CASSLRDRPTEAFF

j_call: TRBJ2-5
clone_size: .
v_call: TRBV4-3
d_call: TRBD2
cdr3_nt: TGCGCCAGCAGGATAAGCGGGGGGCCTCAAGAGACCCAGTACTTC
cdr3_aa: CASRISGGPQETQYF

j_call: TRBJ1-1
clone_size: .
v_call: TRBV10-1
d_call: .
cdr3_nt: TGCGCCAGCGGCGTGGCTAGGATCTTGAACACTGAAGCTTTCTTT
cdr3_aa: CASGVARILNTEAFF

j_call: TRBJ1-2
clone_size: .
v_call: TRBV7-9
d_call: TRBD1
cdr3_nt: TGTGCCAGCAGCCGACAGGGAGACTACTATGGCTACACCTTC
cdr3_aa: CASSRQGDYYGYTF

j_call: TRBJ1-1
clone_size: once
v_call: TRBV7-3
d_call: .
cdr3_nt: TGTGCCAGCAGCTTGACAGGAAGCCTGAACACTGAAGCTTTCTTT
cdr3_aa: CASSLTGSLNTEAFF

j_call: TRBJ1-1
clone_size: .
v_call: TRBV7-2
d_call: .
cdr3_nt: TGTGCCAGCAGTCCTAGGGGTGGAGGGTTTAATTCTGAAGCTTTCTTT
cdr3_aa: CASSPRGGGFNSEAFF

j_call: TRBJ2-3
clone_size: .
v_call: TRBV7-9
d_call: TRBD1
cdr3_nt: TGTGCCAGCAGCCGACAGGGTGGGAACACAGATACGCAGTATTTT
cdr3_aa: CASSRQGGNTDTQYF

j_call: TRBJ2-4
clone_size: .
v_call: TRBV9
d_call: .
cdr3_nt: TGTGCCAGCAGCGTAGGAGGGACCAAAAACATTCAGTACTTC
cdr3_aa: CASSVGGTKNIQYF

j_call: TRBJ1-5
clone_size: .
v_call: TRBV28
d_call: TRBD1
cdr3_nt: TGTGCCAGCAGTTGGGGGGACAGGGTTAGACAGCCCCAGCATTTT
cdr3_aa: CASSWGDRVRQPQHF

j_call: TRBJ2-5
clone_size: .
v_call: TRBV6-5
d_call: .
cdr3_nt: TGTGCCAGCAGTCCTAGCCTTGAAGAGACCCAGTACTTC
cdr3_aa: CASSPSLEETQYF

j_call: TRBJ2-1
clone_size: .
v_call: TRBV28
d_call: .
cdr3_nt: TGTGCCAGCAGTTTAAAGGGGCTCGGGCGGGGTGCCAATGAGCAGTTCTTC
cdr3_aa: CASSLKGLGRGANEQFF

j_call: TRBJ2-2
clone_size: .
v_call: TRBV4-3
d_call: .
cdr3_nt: TGCGCCAGCAGCCAAGAAGCCGCCTCCTACCTTAACACCGGGGAGCTGTTTTTT
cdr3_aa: CASSQEAASYLNTGELFF

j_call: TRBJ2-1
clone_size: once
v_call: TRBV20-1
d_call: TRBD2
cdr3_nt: TGCAGTGCTAGTAACCTAGCGGAAGGGCAGTTCTTC
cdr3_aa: CSASNLAEGQFF

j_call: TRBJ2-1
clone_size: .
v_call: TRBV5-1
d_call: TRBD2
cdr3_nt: TGCGCCAGCCGCTCTTATGGCGGGGGGGATAGCTCCTACAATGAGCAGTTCTTC
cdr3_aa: CASRSYGGGDSSYNEQFF

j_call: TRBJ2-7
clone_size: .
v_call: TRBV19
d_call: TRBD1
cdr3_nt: TGTGCCAGTAGTCTTCAGGGACAGGGGTCCTACGAGCAGTACTTC
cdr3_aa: CASSLQGQGSYEQYF

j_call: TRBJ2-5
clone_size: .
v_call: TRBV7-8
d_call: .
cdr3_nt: TGTGCCAGCAGCCTCCGGTCCCGAATCCAAGAGACCCAGTACTTC
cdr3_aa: CASSLRSRIQETQYF

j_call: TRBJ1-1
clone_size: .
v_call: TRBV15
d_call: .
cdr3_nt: TGTGCCACCAGCAGGGCTCCAAGAAACACTGAAGCTTTCTTT
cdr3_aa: CATSRAPRNTEAFF

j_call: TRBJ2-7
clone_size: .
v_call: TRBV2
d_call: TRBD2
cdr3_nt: TGTGCCAGCATTCCGACTAGCGGGAACTACGAGCAGTACTTC
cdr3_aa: CASIPTSGNYEQYF

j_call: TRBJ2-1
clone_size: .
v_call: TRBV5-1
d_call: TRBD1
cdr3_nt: TGCGCCAGCAGCTTGGGGTTGACAGGGGTTGATGAGCAGTTCTTC
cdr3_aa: CASSLGLTGVDEQFF

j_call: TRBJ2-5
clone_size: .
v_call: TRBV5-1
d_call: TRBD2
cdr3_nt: TGCGCCAGCAGCTTGTTGCTAGCGGGGCCAGAAGGGACCCAGTACTTC
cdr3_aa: CASSLLLAGPEGTQYF

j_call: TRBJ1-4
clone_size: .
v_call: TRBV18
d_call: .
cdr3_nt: TGTGCCAGCTCACTGGACTTAATGACGGATGAAAAACTGTTTTTT
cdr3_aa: CASSLDLMTDEKLFF

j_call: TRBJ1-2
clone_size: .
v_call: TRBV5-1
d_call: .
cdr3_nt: TGCGCCAGCAGCTTCGAGGGAAGAGGGCACTATGGCTACACCTTC
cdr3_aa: CASSFEGRGHYGYTF

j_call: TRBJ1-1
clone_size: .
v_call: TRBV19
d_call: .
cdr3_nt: TGTGCCAGTAGTATAGATCTATCCAGGGTTGGCACTGAAGCTTTCTTT
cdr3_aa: CASSIDLSRVGTEAFF

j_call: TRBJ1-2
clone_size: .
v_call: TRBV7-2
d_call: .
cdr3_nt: TGTGCCAGCAGCTTCCGGGGGACGACGGGTGGCTACACCTTC
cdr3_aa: CASSFRGTTGGYTF

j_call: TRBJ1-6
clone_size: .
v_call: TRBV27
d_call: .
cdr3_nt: TGTGCCAGCAGTACGCCACTCGAGGGCTATAATTCACCCCTCCACTTT
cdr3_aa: CASSTPLEGYNSPLHF

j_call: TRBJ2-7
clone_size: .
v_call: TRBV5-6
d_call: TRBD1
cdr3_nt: TGTGCCAGCAGCCTGTCGGACAGGCCTCACCTCGAGCAGTACTTC
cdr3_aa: CASSLSDRPHLEQYF

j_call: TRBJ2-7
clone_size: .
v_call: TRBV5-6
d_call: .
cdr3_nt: TGTGCCAGCAGCTTTCTCTCGGAGGGGCAGTACTTC
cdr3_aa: CASSFLSEGQYF

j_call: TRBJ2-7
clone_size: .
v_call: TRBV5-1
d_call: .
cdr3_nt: TGCGCCAGCAACCCCAATCCTAAACAGGGAAGCGAGCAGTACTTC
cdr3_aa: CASNPNPKQGSEQYF

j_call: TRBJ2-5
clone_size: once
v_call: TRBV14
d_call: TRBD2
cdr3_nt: TGTGCCAGCGGAACTAGCGGGGGGGCCCGGACCCAGTACTTC
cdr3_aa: CASGTSGGARTQYF

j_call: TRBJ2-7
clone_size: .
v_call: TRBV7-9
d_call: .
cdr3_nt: TGTGCCAGCAAGATGACAGGCTCCCACGAGCAGTACTTC
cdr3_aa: CASKMTGSHEQYF

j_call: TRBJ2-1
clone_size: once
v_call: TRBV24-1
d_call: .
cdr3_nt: TGTGCCACCAGTGATGGACAGCTAAGCTCCTACAATGAGCAGTTCTTC
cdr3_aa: CATSDGQLSSYNEQFF

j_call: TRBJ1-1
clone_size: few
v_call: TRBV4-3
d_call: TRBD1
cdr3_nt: TGCGCCAGCAGCCGGCTGGTTACAGGGGTGAACACTGAAGCTTTCTTT
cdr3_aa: CASSRLVTGVNTEAFF

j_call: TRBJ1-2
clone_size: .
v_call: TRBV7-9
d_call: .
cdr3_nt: TGTGCCAGCAGCTTGGGAGATGGCTACACCTTC
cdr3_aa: CASSLGDGYTF

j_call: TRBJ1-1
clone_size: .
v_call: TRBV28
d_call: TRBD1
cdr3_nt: TGTGCCGTAACCGACGGGACAGGGTTTACTGAAGCTTTCTTT
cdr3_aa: CAVTDGTGFTEAFF

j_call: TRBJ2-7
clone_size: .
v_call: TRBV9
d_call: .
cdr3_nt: TGTGCCAGCACCCGACAGACTCTCTCCTACGAGCAGTACTTC
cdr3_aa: CASTRQTLSYEQYF

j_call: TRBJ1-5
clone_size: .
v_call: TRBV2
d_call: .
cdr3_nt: TGTGCCAGCAGTGATTTGAGGAATCAGCCCCAGCATTTT
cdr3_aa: CASSDLRNQPQHF

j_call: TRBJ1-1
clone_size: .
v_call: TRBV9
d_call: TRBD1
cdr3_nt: TGTGCCAGCAGCGTAGTGACAGGGCGGGGTGAAGCTTTCTTT
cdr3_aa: CASSVVTGRGEAFF

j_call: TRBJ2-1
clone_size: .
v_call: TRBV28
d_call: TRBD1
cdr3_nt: TGTGCCAGCAGTGCCGCGGGACTTGGAGGGACAGGCCTCAATGAGCAGTTCTTC
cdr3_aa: CASSAAGLGGTGLNEQFF

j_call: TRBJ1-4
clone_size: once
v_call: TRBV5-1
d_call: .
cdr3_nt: TGCGCCAGCAGAGGGCAGGGAACTAATGAAAAACTGTTTTTT
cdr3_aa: CASRGQGTNEKLFF

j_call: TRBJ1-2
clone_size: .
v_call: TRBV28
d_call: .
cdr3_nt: TGTGCCAGCAGGGTTAGTCTCTATGGCTACACCTTC
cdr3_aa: CASRVSLYGYTF

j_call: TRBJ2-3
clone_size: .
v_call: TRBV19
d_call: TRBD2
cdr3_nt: TGTGCCAGTAAGATAGCGGGAGAGTTCACAGATACGCAGTATTTT
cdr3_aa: CASKIAGEFTDTQYF

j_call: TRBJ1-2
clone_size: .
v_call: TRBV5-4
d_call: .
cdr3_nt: TGTGCCAGCAGCTACTTAGCTAACTATGGCTACACCTTC
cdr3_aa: CASSYLANYGYTF

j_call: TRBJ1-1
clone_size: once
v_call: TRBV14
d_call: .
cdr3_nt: TGTGCCAGCAGCCATACCGGGGGGAAAGGGACTGAAGCTTTCTTT
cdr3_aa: CASSHTGGKGTEAFF

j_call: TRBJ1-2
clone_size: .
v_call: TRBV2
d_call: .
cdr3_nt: TGTGCCAGCAGGGGCGTAAGAGCTAACTATGGCTACACCTTC
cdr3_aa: CASRGVRANYGYTF

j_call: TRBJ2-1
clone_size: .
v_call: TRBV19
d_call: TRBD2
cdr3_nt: TGTGCCAGTAGTACACTAGCGGAACCTACAAATGAGCAGTTCTTC
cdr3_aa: CASSTLAEPTNEQFF

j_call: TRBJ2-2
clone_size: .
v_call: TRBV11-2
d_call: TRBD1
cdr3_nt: TGTGCCAGCTACAGAATCCGAGGACAGGCCGGGGAGCTGTTTTTT
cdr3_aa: CASYRIRGQAGELFF

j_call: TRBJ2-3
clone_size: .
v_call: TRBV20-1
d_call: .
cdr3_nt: TGCAGTGCTACCCACACAGATACGCAGTATTTT
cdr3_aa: CSATHTDTQYF

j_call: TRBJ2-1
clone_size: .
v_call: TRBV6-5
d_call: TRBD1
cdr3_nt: TGTGCCAGCACCTCGGACAGGGGGCTCAATGAGCAGTTCTTC
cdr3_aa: CASTSDRGLNEQFF

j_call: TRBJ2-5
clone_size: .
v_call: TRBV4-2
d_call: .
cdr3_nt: TGTGCCAGCAGCCAACAGAATTACCCGGAGACCCAGTACTTC
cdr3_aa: CASSQQNYPETQYF

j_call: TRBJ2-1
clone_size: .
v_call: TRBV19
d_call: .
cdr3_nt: TGTGCCAGTAGTATACGGGGGGAGCAGTTCTTC
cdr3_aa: CASSIRGEQFF

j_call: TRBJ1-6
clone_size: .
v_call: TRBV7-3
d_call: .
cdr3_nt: TGTGCCAGCAGCTTAAGAGGGGGAAAATATAATTCACCCCTCCACTTT
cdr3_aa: CASSLRGGKYNSPLHF

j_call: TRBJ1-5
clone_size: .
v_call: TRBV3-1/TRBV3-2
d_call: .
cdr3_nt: TGTGCCAGCAGCCAAGATCCCAGGGCCGGTCTGCCCCAGCATTTT
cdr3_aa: CASSQDPRAGLPQHF

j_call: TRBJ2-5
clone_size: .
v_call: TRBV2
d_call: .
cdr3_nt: TGTGCCAGCAAGGGGGAGTCGAGGGACCAGTACTTC
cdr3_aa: CASKGESRDQYF

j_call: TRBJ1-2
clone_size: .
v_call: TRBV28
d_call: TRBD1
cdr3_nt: TGTGCCAGCAGTCCGGGACAGGGTTTTGGCTACACCTTC
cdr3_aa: CASSPGQGFGYTF

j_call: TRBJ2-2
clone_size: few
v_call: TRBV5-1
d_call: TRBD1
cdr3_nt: TGCGCCAGCAGCTTGGGCCCCGGGACAGGGGACACCGGGGAGCTGTTTTTT
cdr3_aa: CASSLGPGTGDTGELFF

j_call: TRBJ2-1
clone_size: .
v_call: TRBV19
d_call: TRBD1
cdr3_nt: TGTGCCAGTAGAGTCGGGACAGATTTCTACAATGAGCAGTTCTTC
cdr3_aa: CASRVGTDFYNEQFF

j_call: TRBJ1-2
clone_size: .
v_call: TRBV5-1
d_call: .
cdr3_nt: TGCGCCAGCAGCTTGGTGGCGGGGGCAGATAACTATGGCTACACCTTC
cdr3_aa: CASSLVAGADNYGYTF